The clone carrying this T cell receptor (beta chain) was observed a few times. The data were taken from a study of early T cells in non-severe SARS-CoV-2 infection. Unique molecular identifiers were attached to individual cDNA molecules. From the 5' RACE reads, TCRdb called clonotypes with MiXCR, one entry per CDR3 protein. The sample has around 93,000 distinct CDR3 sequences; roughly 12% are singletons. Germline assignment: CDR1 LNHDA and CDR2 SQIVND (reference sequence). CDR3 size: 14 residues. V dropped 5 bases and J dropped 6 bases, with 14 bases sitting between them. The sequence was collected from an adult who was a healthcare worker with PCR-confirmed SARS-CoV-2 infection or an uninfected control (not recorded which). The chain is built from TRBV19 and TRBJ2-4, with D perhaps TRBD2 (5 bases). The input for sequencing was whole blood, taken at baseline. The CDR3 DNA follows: TGTGCCAGTAGTTCTTCTTCCGGGATAAACATTCAGTACTTC. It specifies CASSSSSGINIQYF.